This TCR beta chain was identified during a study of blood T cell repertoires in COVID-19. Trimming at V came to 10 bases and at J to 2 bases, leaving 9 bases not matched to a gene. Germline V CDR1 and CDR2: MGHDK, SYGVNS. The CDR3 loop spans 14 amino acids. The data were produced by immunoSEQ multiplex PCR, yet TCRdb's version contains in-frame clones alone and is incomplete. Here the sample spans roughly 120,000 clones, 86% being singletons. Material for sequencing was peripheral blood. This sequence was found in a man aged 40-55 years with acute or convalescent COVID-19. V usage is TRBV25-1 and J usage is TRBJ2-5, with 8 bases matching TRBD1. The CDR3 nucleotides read TGTGCCACCGGGGCAGGGGGCTCTCAAGAGACCCAGTACTTC. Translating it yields CATGAGGSQETQYF.